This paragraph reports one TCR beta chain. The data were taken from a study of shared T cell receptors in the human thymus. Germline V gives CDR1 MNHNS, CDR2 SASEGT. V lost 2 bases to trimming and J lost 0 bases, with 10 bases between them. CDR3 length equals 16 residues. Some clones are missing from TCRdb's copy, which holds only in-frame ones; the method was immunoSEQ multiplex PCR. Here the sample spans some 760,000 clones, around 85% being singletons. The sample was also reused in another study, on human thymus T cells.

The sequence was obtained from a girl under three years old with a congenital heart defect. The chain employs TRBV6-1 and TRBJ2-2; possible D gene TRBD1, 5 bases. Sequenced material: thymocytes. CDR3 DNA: TGTGCCAGCAGTGAATTTGACAGCGCGAACACCGGGGAGCTGTTTTTT. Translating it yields CASSEFDSANTGELFF.